This T cell receptor (beta chain) came from a study of T cell repertoires in cytomegalovirus infection. In the study overall: Indicated by public TCR beta signatures were CMV infection and matching HLA type.

TCRdb reprocessed the reads with MiXCR, giving one entry per CDR3 protein. The table includes around 89,000 distinct CDR3 sequences, approximately 32% detected once. Comments on this clonotype: Its antigen is not identified.

CDR3 length equals 16 residues. Trimming took 3 bases from V and 8 from J, leaving 22 bases between them. General study findings and limits: In two of eight donors, the top clonotype was HLA-C-restricted CMV-specific.

The chain has TRBV12-3 or TRBV12-4 and TRBJ1-2; D perhaps matches TRBD1 (5 bases). The sample was CD8+ T cells from cultured PBMCs, taken from culture after CMV antigen stimulation. The receptor comes from a human donor in good health (CMV status not recorded). Some clones in this sample may be carry-over from other donors' samples. This CDR3 reads CASSLSRLMRGSGYTF. The CDR3 nucleotides read TGTGCCAGCAGTTTGAGTAGGCTAATGCGGGGCTCCGGCTACACCTTC.